Following are 30 T cell receptor beta chains from one sample sequenced in a study of human T cells and chemical hapten exposure. Time point: healthy volunteer bleed at 2 weeks. Unfractionated whole blood yielded total RNA. MiXCR, run by TCRdb on the RACE reads, gives a single entry per CDR3 protein. Of approximately 90,000 distinct CDR3 sequences in the sample, roughly 8% are singletons; the top ten hold roughly 3.1%. Sequencing used whole blood. Source of these receptors: a female donor in good health. Some clones in this sample may be carry-over from other donors' samples.

The table lists this clonotype with many counts. CDR3 DNA: TGCAGCGTCCACGACACCGGGACAAGCTTATACGAGCAGTACTTC. The encoded protein is CSVHDTGTSLYEQYF. The J gene is TRBJ2-7, the V gene TRBV29-1; weak D call: TRBD1 (6 bases). V lost 6 bases to trimming and J lost 4 bases, with 22 bases between them. The CDR3 sequence is 15 residues long. The germline V gene encodes CDR1 SQVTM and CDR2 ANQGSEA.

There are many counts of this clonotype. The V and J genes are TRBV6-5 and TRBJ2-3, with 9 bases aligning to TRBD2. V shed 0 bases, J shed 5 bases, and the junction held 12 bases outside the gene matches. Germline CDR1 reads MNHEY; CDR2 reads SVGAGI. The CDR3 runs 18 residues. CDR3 sequence reads: CASSYSGGLAGFGDTQYF. CDR3 sequence (DNA): TGTGCCAGCAGTTACTCCGGGGGGCTAGCGGGATTCGGAGATACGCAGTATTTT.

This clonotype was observed a handful of times. The chain has TRBV6-6 and TRBJ1-2; D not certain. CDR1 and CDR2 from the germline V gene are MNHNY and SVGAGI (reference sequence). V shed 6 bases and J shed 2 bases, with 16 bases lying between them. This CDR3 contains 15 residues. CDR3: CASSRPTAGNYGYTF. In nucleotides, the CDR3 is TGTGCCAGCAGCCGTCCCACGGCCGGGAACTATGGCTACACCTTC.

This clonotype was seen ten or more times. This chain links TRBV14 with TRBJ1-5; D gene uncertain. Trimming left V 0 bases short and J 4 bases short, with 13 bases between. The CDR3 totals 16 residues. Germline CDR1 SGHDN, CDR2 FVKESK. CDR3 sequence: CASSQEDETENQPQHF. The CDR3 DNA reads as TGTGCCAGCAGCCAAGAAGATGAGACGGAAAATCAGCCCCAGCATTTT.

The chain joins TRBV12-3 or TRBV12-4 to TRBJ1-1, with D perhaps TRBD1 (5 bases). This CDR3 region has 14 residues. Trimming removed 6 bases from V and 0 bases from J, with 11 bases in between. CDR3 coding DNA: TGTGCCAGCAGCGCGCCGACAGTGAACACTGAAGCTTTCTTT. This translates into CASSAPTVNTEAFF.

At least ten counts were recorded for this clonotype. This chain uses TRBV20-1 with TRBJ2-3; D uncertain. CDR3 length: 14 residues. Germline CDR1 DFQATT, CDR2 SNEGSKA (reference sequence). V was shortened by 3 bases and J by 0 bases, with 10 bases between the two germline ends. CDR3 protein: CSARSGASTDTQYF. Written as DNA, the CDR3 is TGCAGTGCTAGGTCCGGAGCGAGCACAGATACGCAGTATTTT.

The chain recombines TRBV23-1 with TRBJ1-5, with D tentatively TRBD1 (6 bases). TRBV23-1 is an ORF, with its function uncertain. CDR3 size: 16 residues. Trimming left V 10 bases short and J 4 bases short, with 23 bases between. The CDR3: CATTETGQPRNQPQHF. Written as DNA, the CDR3 is TGCGCCACCACAGAAACAGGGCAGCCAAGGAATCAGCCCCAGCATTTT.

This clonotype was seen more than once but under ten times. The chain carries TRBV28 and TRBJ1-1; no definite D call. V lost 5 bases and J 3 bases, leaving 16 bases between the germline ends. CDR1 and CDR2 from the germline V gene are MDHEN and SYDVKM. CDR3 length: 15 residues. The CDR3 DNA reads TGTGCCAGCAGTCCCCTTGGGAGGGATGACACTGAAGCTTTCTTT. It is translated as CASSPLGRDDTEAFF.

This clonotype occurred a few times. The chain uses TRBV2 and TRBJ2-2; D remains unclear. CDR3 length: 15 amino acids. Germline CDR1 and CDR2: SNHLY and FYNNEI. The V end was cut by 2 bases, the J end by 5 bases, with 12 bases between. CDR3 in DNA: TGTGCCAGCAGTGAATTGGCTCAGAGGACCGGGGAGCTGTTTTTT. Translation gives CASSELAQRTGELFF.

There are a few counts of this clonotype. This rearrangement joins TRBV11-2 to TRBJ2-2; the D gene could be TRBD1 or TRBD2 (5 bases each). This CDR3 has 15 residues. V lost 0 bases, J lost 11 bases, and 16 bases lay in between. Germline CDR1 and CDR2: SGHAT and FQNNGV. The CDR3 loop is CASSLDSGGWGELFF. For the CDR3, the DNA is TGTGCCAGCAGCTTAGATTCTGGCGGGTGGGGCGAGCTGTTTTTT.

Ten or more counts support this clonotype. The rearrangement joins TRBV27 to TRBJ1-4; D remains unclear. This CDR3 contains 15 residues. Deletions cut 6 bases from V and 0 bases from J, with 11 bases between. The germline CDR1 and CDR2 sequences are MNHEY and SMNVEV (reference sequence). The CDR3 is CASRPITPTNEKLFF. The CDR3 DNA reads as TGTGCCAGCAGACCCATTACGCCAACTAATGAAAAACTGTTTTTT.

Note on this clonotype: The junction departs from germline at one end; a sequencing error may be responsible. This chain connects TRBV7-9 to TRBJ1-3; 7 nucleotides match TRBD1. Germline V gives CDR1 SEHNR, CDR2 FQNEAQ (reference sequence). There are 15 residues in the CDR3. The CDR3 is CASRGQASSVNTIYF. The CDR3 DNA sequence: TGTGCCAGCAGAGGACAGGCGAGCTCTGTAAACACCATATATTTT.

CDR3 residues: CASRITGFQETQYF. The CDR3 DNA reads TGTGCCAGCAGGATCACAGGGTTCCAAGAGACCCAGTACTTC. The chain links TRBV6-6 to TRBJ2-5; D perhaps matches TRBD1 (6 bases). The germline V gene has CDR1 MNHNY and CDR2 SVGAGI (reference sequence). Between the trimmed V and J ends, which lost 6 bases and 1 base, there was a span of 12 bases. The length of the CDR3 is 14 residues.

The gene calls are TRBV9 and TRBJ2-1; TRBD2 matches 14 bases. The length of the CDR3 is 14 residues. The germline CDR1 and CDR2 sequences are SGDLS and YYNGEE. V lost 3 bases, J lost 15 bases, and 8 bases stayed unmatched. The CDR3 loop is CASSGGTSGSLPFF. CDR3 DNA sequence: TGTGCCAGCAGCGGAGGGACTAGCGGGAGTCTCCCGTTCTTC.

This clonotype was counted a few times. The rearrangement joins TRBV9 to TRBJ2-1, with D maybe TRBD1 (5 bases). The CDR3 contains 13 residues. Trimming removed 2 bases from V and 4 bases from J, with 7 bases in between. Germline V gene data show CDR1 as SGDLS and CDR2 as YYNGEE. CDR3: CASSVDRYNEQFF. CDR3 nucleotide sequence: TGTGCCAGCAGCGTTGACAGATACAATGAGCAGTTCTTC. The whole variable domain, remainder taken from reference TRBV9 and TRBJ2-1, is DSGVTQTPKHLITATGQRVTLRCSPRSGDLSVYWYQQSLDQGLQFLIQYYNGEERAKGNILERFSAQQFPDLHSELNLSSLELGDSALYFCASSVDRYNEQFFGPGTRLTVL.

This clonotype appeared a few times. The rearrangement links TRBV5-6 to TRBJ2-7; D call uncertain. The CDR3 contains 16 residues. Trimming pared 4 bases from V and 4 bases from J, leaving 21 bases between. Germline lookup yields CDR1 SGHDT and CDR2 YYEEEE. The CDR3 reads CASSVQTWSFPYEQYF. CDR3 nucleotide sequence: TGTGCCAGCAGCGTACAAACATGGTCTTTCCCTTACGAGCAGTACTTC.

Ten or more counts support this clonotype. The CDR3: CASSLEHSASGNTIYF. The DNA of the CDR3 is TGTGCCAGCAGTTTAGAGCACTCAGCCTCTGGAAACACCATATATTTT. The V call is TRBV12-3 or TRBV12-4, the J call TRBJ1-3, with unresolved D. The ends were cut back, 1 base at V and 0 bases at J, with 10 bases in the middle. This CDR3 has 16 amino acids.

This clonotype was found a few times. DNA of the CDR3: TGTGCCACCAGTGAAACGGGACAGGGGGCGCGAAATACGCAGTATTTT. Its translation is CATSETGQGARNTQYF. The chain couples TRBV24-1 to TRBJ2-3; 12 positions agree with TRBD1. The CDR3 has 16 residues. Looked up from germline, CDR1 is KGHDR and CDR2 is SFDVKD. The V and J ends lost 4 bases and 7 bases, in that order; junction bases with no gene match: 8.

This clonotype showed up just a few times. The CDR3 spells CASSTRFGQVEKLFF. CDR3 bases: TGTGCCAGCAGTACTCGATTTGGACAGGTTGAAAAACTGTTTTTT. V gene TRBV12-3 or TRBV12-4 combines with J gene TRBJ1-4; 7 bases line up with TRBD1. V trimming: 5 bases; J trimming: 7 bases; junction bases outside the gene matches: 10. The CDR3 is 15 residues long.

CDR3 coding DNA: TGTGCCAGCAGGTCTGACAGGGACCACCAGTACTTC. Residues: CASRSDRDHQYF. The genes are TRBV6-2 or TRBV6-3 and TRBJ2-5; 7 bases map to TRBD1. CDR1 is MNHEY, CDR2 SVGEGT, per germline. V was pared by 6 bases and J by 10 bases, with 8 bases of the junction left unmatched. This CDR3 is 12 amino acids long.

The table lists this clonotype with many counts. The chain combines TRBV6-4 with TRBJ2-3; 8 bases match TRBD2. The trim removed 3 bases at V and 1 base at J, leaving 0 bases unmatched. This CDR3 contains 14 residues. Germline V gene lookup returns CDR1 MRHNA and CDR2 SNTAGT. CDR3 in amino acids: CASSEAGGTDTQYF. The DNA of the CDR3 is TGTGCCAGCAGTGAAGCGGGAGGCACAGATACGCAGTATTTT.

This chain links TRBV6-2 or TRBV6-3 with TRBJ2-2; TRBD1 is a possible D gene (5 bases). This CDR3 has 13 amino acids. Per the germline V gene, CDR1 is MNHEY and CDR2 is SVGEGT. V lost 2 bases to trimming and J lost 5 bases, with 6 bases between them. The CDR3 DNA is TGTGCCAGCAGTTACGCAGGGACCGGGGAGCTGTTTTTT. Its protein product is CASSYAGTGELFF.

The chain employs TRBV2 and TRBJ1-1, with D perhaps TRBD1 (5 bases). V lost 4 bases and J lost 3, with 12 bases in between. Per germline, CDR1 SNHLY and CDR2 FYNNEI. This CDR3 is built from 14 residues. The CDR3 DNA follows: TGTGCCAGCAGTGTAGGGGTATTGGACACTGAAGCTTTCTTT. Protein product: CASSVGVLDTEAFF.

This clonotype occurred many times. The V and J genes are TRBV3-1 and TRBJ2-1; D may be TRBD1 (6 bases). The germline V gene encodes CDR1 LGHDT and CDR2 YNNKEL (reference sequence). V lost 4 bases and J 9 bases, leaving 19 bases between the germline ends. The CDR3 is 15 amino acids. The CDR3 spells CASSLGTNPLGEQFF. The CDR3 coding sequence is TGTGCCAGCAGCCTCGGGACAAACCCCTTGGGTGAGCAGTTCTTC.

This sequence joins TRBV12-3 or TRBV12-4 and TRBJ2-5, with D possibly being TRBD2 (5 bases). The ends were cut back, 5 bases at V and 4 bases at J, with 14 bases in the middle. CDR3 length: 14 residues. The CDR3: CASSPPPAGETQYF. In nucleotides, the CDR3 is TGTGCCAGCAGTCCACCTCCCGCGGGAGAGACCCAGTACTTC.

This clonotype was recorded at least ten times. V gene TRBV11-1 combines with J gene TRBJ2-2; unclear D gene. V lost 6 bases and J 2 bases, leaving 7 bases between the germline ends. The CDR3 loop spans 13 amino acids. Germline V gives CDR1 SGHAT, CDR2 FQDESV (reference sequence). The CDR3 loop is CASSFDNTGELFF. Written as DNA, the CDR3 is TGTGCCAGCAGTTTCGATAACACCGGGGAGCTGTTTTTT. Full variable domain (missing parts from reference TRBV11-1 and TRBJ2-2): EAEVAQSPRYKITEKSQAVAFWCDPISGHATLYWYRQILGQGPELLVQFQDESVVDDSQLPKDRFSAERLKGVDSTLKIQPAELGDSAMYLCASSFDNTGELFFGEGSRLTVL.

Many counts were recorded for this clonotype. The V call is TRBV30, the J call TRBJ1-1, with TRBD1 matching 7 bases. The germline V gene encodes CDR1 GTSNPN and CDR2 SVGIG (reference sequence). Unmatched junction bases numbered 3, after V lost 4 bases and J lost 1 base. The CDR3 length is 13 residues. The CDR3: CAWMGQKNTEAFF. Written as DNA, the CDR3 is TGTGCCTGGATGGGACAGAAGAACACTGAAGCTTTCTTT.

This clonotype showed up just a few times. This chain links TRBV4-1 with TRBJ1-6; 8 nucleotides agree with TRBD1. With V trimmed by 3 bases and J by 8 bases, 0 bases remained unmatched. The CDR3 loop spans 13 amino acids. Germline values: CDR1 MGHRA, CDR2 YSYEKL. CDR3 coding DNA: TGCGCCAGCAGCCAGGACAGGGATTCACCCCTCCACTTT. Translating gives CASSQDRDSPLHF.

This clonotype was detected ten times or more. The chain recombines TRBV29-1 with TRBJ1-2; D perhaps matches TRBD1 (5 bases). V was shortened by 4 bases and J by 8 bases, with 14 bases between the two germline ends. From germline, CDR1 is SQVTM and CDR2 ANQGSEA. The CDR3 has 12 residues. Here the CDR3 reads CSVVSRAGGYTF. Written as DNA, the CDR3 is TGCAGCGTTGTTAGCAGGGCGGGCGGCTACACCTTC.

This clonotype has more than one count but fewer than ten. The chain joins TRBV29-1 to TRBJ2-1, with a tentative D call TRBD2 (6 bases). This CDR3 is 14 amino acids long. Germline loops: CDR1 SQVTM, CDR2 ANQGSEA. With 3 bases removed from V and 8 bases from J, the gap between germline ends came to 17 bases. The CDR3 DNA reads TGCAGCGTTGACGCGGGACCGGTGTTGGATGAGCAGTTCTTC. It encodes CSVDAGPVLDEQFF.